The 8 T cell receptor beta chains reported below all come from one sample, sequenced in a study of blood T cell repertoires in COVID-19. Data came from immunoSEQ multiplex PCR; TCRdb stores just in-frame clones and leaves some out. The sample comprises about 260,000 clones, 85% to 90% of which are singletons, and 0.85% to 0.95% rests with the top ten. Sequenced input: PBMCs or T cells enriched from blood (not recorded which). These receptor sequences come from a man aged 50-60 years who had been exposed to COVID-19.

This clone has only one observation. This rearrangement joins TRBV2 to TRBJ1-3, with D maybe TRBD1 (6 bases). The CDR3 covers 13 residues. Trimming shortened V by 4 bases and J by 8 bases, and 12 bases separated the two germline ends. The germline V gene has CDR1 SNHLY and CDR2 FYNNEI. CDR3 in amino acids: CASSGQQGHTIYF. The CDR3, as DNA: TGTGCCAGCAGTGGACAGCAGGGGCACACCATATATTTT. Full variable domain (remainder filled in from reference TRBV2 and TRBJ1-3): EPEVTQTPSHQVTQMGQEVILRCVPISNHLYFYWYRQILGQKVEFLVSFYNNEISEKSEIFDDQFSVERPDGSNFTLKIRSTKLEDSAMYFCASSGQQGHTIYFGEGSWLTVV.

This clone was detected only a few times. The identical CDR3 is also encoded by other nucleotide sequences in the sample. The gene calls are TRBV5-1 and TRBJ2-5; 10 nucleotides align to TRBD1. Germline CDR1 is SGHRS and CDR2 is YFSETQ. The CDR3 has 15 residues. V lost 0 bases, J lost 3 bases, and 2 bases stayed unmatched. The CDR3 nucleotides read TGCGCCAGCAGCTTGGGGGGGACAGGGGAAGAGACCCAGTACTTC. It encodes CASSLGGTGEETQYF. The entire variable domain, with the rest obtained from reference TRBV5-1 and TRBJ2-5, is as follows: KAGVTQTPRYLIKTRGQQVTLSCSPISGHRSVSWYQQTPGQGLQFLFEYFSETQRNKGNFPGRFSGRQFSNSRSEMNVSTLELGDSALYLCASSLGGTGEETQYFGPGTRLLVL.

The V and J genes are TRBV19 and TRBJ2-5, with 7 bases fitting TRBD1. The CDR3 spans 14 residues. Germline V lookup: CDR1 LNHDA, CDR2 SQIVND (reference sequence). With 3 bases clipped from V and 1 base from J, the junction kept 2 bases outside the gene matches. CDR3: CASSIRQGQETQYF. The CDR3 DNA follows: TGTGCCAGTAGTATTCGACAGGGCCAAGAGACCCAGTACTTC.

V and J are TRBV5-1 and TRBJ1-1; 11 bases agree with TRBD1. Germline V gene data show CDR1 as SGHRS and CDR2 as YFSETQ. V trimming: 3 bases; J trimming: 7 bases; junction bases outside the gene matches: 8. CDR3 length: 15 amino acids. The CDR3 region is CASSSRPGQGDEAFF. CDR3 DNA: TGCGCCAGCAGCTCAAGGCCGGGACAGGGGGATGAAGCTTTCTTT.

The V gene is TRBV29-1, the J gene TRBJ2-2; D might be TRBD1 (7 bases). Trimming cost V 6 bases and J 3 bases, with 20 bases left between them. This CDR3 has 16 residues. Germline CDR1 is SQVTM and CDR2 is ANQGSEA. The CDR3 region has the DNA TGCAGCGTCAGGGGGACGCGGGGCGGTTACACCGGGGAGCTGTTTTTT. It encodes CSVRGTRGGYTGELFF.

V gene TRBV10-1 combines with J gene TRBJ2-2; 11 bases are shared with TRBD2. Germline V gene lookup returns CDR1 WNHNN and CDR2 SYGVQD (reference sequence). The CDR3 covers 16 residues. Trimming removed 3 bases from V and 7 bases from J; junction bases left unmatched: 7. Here the CDR3 DNA reads TGCGCCAGCAGTGAAGGCACTAGCGGGAGTAGCGGGGAGCTGTTTTTT. Translated: CASSEGTSGSSGELFF.

This chain uses TRBV5-6 with TRBJ1-1; 7 nucleotides agree with TRBD1. Germline V CDR1 and CDR2: SGHDT, YYEEEE. Trimming took 1 base from V and 0 from J; bases not matched to a gene: 6. The CDR3 has 16 amino acids. CDR3 loop: CASSLTPTGLNTEAFF. DNA for the CDR3: TGTGCCAGCAGCTTGACTCCGACAGGGTTGAACACTGAAGCTTTCTTT.

The V gene is TRBV6-6, the J gene TRBJ1-1; D might be TRBD1 (5 bases). In germline, CDR1 is MNHNY, CDR2 SVGAGI (reference sequence). V shed 10 bases and J shed 5 bases, with 20 bases lying between them. The CDR3 sequence is 14 residues long. CDR3 bases: TGTGCCACCCTACCAACCGGGGGGATGACTGAAGCTTTCTTT. This sequence encodes CATLPTGGMTEAFF.